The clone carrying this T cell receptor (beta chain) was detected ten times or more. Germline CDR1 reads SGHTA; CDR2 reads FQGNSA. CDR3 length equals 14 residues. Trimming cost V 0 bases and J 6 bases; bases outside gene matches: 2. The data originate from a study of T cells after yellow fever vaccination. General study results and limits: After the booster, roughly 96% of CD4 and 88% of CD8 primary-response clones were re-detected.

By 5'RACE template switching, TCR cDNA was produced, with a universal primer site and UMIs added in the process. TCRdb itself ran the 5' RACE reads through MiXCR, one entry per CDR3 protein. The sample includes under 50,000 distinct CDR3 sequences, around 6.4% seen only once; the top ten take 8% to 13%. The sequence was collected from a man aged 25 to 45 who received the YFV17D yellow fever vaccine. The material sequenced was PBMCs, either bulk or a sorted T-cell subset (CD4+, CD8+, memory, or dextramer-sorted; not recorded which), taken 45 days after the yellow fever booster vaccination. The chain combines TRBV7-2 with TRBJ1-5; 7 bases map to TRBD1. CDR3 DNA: TGTGCCAGCAGCTTAGCGACAGGGACTCAGCCCCAGCATTTT. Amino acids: CASSLATGTQPQHF.